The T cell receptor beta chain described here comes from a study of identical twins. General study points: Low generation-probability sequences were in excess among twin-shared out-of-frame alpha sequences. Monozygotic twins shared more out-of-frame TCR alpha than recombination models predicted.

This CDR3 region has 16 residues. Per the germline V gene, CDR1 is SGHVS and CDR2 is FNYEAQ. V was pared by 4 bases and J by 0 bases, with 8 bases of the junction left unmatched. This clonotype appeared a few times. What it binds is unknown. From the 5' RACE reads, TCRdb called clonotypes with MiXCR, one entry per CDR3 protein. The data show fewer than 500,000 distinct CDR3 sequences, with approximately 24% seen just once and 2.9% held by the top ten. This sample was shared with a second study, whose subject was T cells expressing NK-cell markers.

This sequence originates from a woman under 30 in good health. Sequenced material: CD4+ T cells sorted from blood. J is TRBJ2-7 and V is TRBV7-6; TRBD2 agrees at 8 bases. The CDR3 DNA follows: TGTGCCAGCAGCTCTATCCCTAGCGGGCTCTCCTACGAGCAGTACTTC. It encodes CASSSIPSGLSYEQYF.